This T cell receptor (beta chain) was sequenced during a study of blood T cells in healthy people across ages. Study outcomes and limitations: CMV status of donors was not determined, possibly confounding expanded clonotype changes. Aged donors had fewer naive CD4+ cells and lower diversity than long-lived donors.

PCR was performed a second time for about 7 to 11 cycles using a sample-barcoded 5' primer and a J-beta primer mix. One entry per CDR3 protein results from TCRdb running MiXCR on the 5' RACE reads. The data show 980,000 or so distinct CDR3 sequences, around 49% seen once. PBMCs numbering at least 6.5 million were isolated per sample. A minimum of 6 micrograms of total RNA was extracted per sample. In the case of this clonotype: Its specificity is not known.

This clonotype was sampled from a man younger than 45 in good health. What was sequenced was blood.

The CDR3 is CASSSSGVNEKLFF. In DNA, the CDR3 is TGTGCCAGCAGCTCGTCGGGGGTTAATGAAAAACTGTTTTTT. V gene TRBV7-2 combines with J gene TRBJ1-4; D might be TRBD1 (5 bases). This CDR3 contains 14 residues. V dropped 4 bases and J dropped 4 bases, with 10 bases sitting between them. Per germline, CDR1 SGHTA and CDR2 FQGNSA.